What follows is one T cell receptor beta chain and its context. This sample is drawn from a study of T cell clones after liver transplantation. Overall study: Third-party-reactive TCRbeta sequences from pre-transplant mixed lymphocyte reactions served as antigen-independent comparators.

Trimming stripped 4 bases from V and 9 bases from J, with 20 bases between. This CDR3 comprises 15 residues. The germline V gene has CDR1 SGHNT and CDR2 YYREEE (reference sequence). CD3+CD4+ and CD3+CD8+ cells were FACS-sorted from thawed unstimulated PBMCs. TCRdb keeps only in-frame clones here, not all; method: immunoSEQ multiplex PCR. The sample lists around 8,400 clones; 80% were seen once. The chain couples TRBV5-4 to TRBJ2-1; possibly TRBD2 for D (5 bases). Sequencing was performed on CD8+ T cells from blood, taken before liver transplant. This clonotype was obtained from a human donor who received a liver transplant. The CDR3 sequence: CASSQVAEGRAEQFF. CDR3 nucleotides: TGTGCCAGCAGCCAAGTCGCAGAGGGTCGGGCTGAGCAGTTCTTC.